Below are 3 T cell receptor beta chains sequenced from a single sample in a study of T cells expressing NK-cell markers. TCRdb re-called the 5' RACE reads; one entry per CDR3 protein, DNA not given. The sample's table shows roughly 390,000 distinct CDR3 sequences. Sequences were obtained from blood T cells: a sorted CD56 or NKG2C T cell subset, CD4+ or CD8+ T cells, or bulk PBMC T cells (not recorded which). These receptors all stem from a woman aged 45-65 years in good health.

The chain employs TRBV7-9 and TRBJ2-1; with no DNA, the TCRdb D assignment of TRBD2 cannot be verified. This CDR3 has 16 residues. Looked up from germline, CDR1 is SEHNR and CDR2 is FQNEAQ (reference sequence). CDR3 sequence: CASSLGQGLAGEQQFF.

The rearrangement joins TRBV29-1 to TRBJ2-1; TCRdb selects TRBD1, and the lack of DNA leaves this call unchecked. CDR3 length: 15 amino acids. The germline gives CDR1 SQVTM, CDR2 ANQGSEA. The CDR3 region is CSVEDIGTVYNEQFF.

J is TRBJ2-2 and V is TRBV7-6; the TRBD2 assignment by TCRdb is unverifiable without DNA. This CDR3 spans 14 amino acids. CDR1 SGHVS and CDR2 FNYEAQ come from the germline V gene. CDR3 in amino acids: CASGEGTSGTQLFF.